The 25 T cell receptor beta chains presented below share a single source sample, sequenced in a study of T cell clonality in common variable immunodeficiency. Study-wide findings and caveats: Reportedly, TCR beta sequences from common variable immunodeficiency showed fewer deletions and N-nucleotide insertions.

Measured with immunoSEQ multiplex PCR; TCRdb has only the in-frame clones, and not every one. The sample offers about 42,000 clones and no singletons, the top ten holding 5.5% to 7%. Antigens for these TCRs are unknown. Sequenced sample: peripheral blood mononuclear cells. Receptors were obtained from a human donor with common variable immunodeficiency.

There are many counts of this clone. With the read ending 3 residues before the CDR3 end, the germline J gene is used to fill in that end. The chain carries TRBV19 and TRBJ2-3, with D hard to call. The CDR3 is made up of 16 amino acids. Germline V gives CDR1 LNHDA, CDR2 SQIVND (reference sequence). Trimming took off 2 bases at V and 0 bases at J, with 12 bases between the two ends. The sequenced CDR3 bases are TGTGCCAGTAGTATATGGGCAGGAATTAGCACAGATACG. Residues: CASSIWAGISTDT. The full CDR3 is CASSIWAGISTDTQYF.

This clone was picked up a small number of times. The read ends 3 residues shy of where the CDR3 ends; the end is completed using the germline J gene. The rearrangement joins TRBV19 to TRBJ2-3; TRBD2 agrees at 9 bases. The CDR3 runs 16 residues. Germline V gene data show CDR1 as LNHDA and CDR2 as SQIVND (reference sequence). J was trimmed by 2 bases and V by 10 bases; bases with no gene match: 13. Incomplete CDR3 DNA: TGTGCCACCCAAGACCGACTAGCGGATTTCACAGATACG. Translation gives CATQDRLADFTDT. The whole CDR3 protein is CATQDRLADFTDTQYF. The variable domain in full, with the rest retrieved from reference TRBV19 and TRBJ2-3, is DGGITQSPKYLFRKEGQNVTLSCEQNLNHDAMYWYRQDPGQGLRLIYYSQIVNDFQKGDIAEGYSVSREKKESFPLTVTSAQKNPTAFYLCATQDRLADFTDTQYFGPGTRLTVL.

This clone was counted ten times or more. The observed sequence ends 3 residues before the CDR3 terminus, with the missing tail filled in from the germline J gene. V and J are TRBV30 and TRBJ2-3, with TRBD1 matching over 9 bases. After removal of 4 bases from V and 2 bases from J, the junction contained 13 bases not matched to a gene. Germline CDR1 is GTSNPN and CDR2 is SVGIG (reference sequence). This CDR3 contains 17 residues. CDR3 DNA, as far as it was read: TGTGCCTGGAAGGGGACAGGGTATTACTTGAACACAGATACG. Its protein is CAWKGTGYYLNTDT. In full, the CDR3 reads CAWKGTGYYLNTDTQYF.

This clone was seen a few times. The read falls 3 residues short of the CDR3 end, and the missing part is taken from the germline J gene. The chain is built from TRBV6-1 and TRBJ2-3, with a tentative D call TRBD1 (6 bases). Germline V lookup: CDR1 MNHNS, CDR2 SASEGT. V was cut by 2 bases and J by 0 bases, with 15 bases left in between. CDR3 length: 17 residues. CDR3 loop: CASSETYRTASTDTQYF. CDR3 DNA (partial): TGTGCCAGCAGTGAAACCTACAGGACAGCTAGCACAGATACG.

As regards this clone: The CDR3 end lies 3 residues beyond the end of the read and is filled in from the germline J gene. V is TRBV18 and J is TRBJ2-7, with 8 bases identical to TRBD1. The CDR3 is made up of 16 amino acids. V lost 3 bases, J lost 2 bases, and 9 bases stayed unmatched. The germline V gene has CDR1 KGHSH and CDR2 LQKENI. This CDR3 reads CASSPRQGAPPYEQYF. The DNA read from the CDR3 is TGTGCCAGCTCACCCCGCCAGGGGGCCCCCCCCTACGAG.

This clone was counted a few times. The CDR3 goes on 3 residues after the read ends, and that part is filled in from the germline J gene. The rearrangement uses TRBV6-2 or TRBV6-3 and TRBJ2-2; 7 bases fit TRBD1. With 6 bases clipped from V and 3 bases from J, the junction kept 7 bases outside the gene matches. Germline V lookup: CDR1 MNHEY, CDR2 SVGEGT. This CDR3 spans 15 amino acids. The CDR3: CASRWTGGDTGELFF. The sequenced part of the CDR3 DNA is TGTGCCAGCAGATGGACAGGCGGCGACACCGGGGAG.

This clone was observed at least ten times. The read ends 3 residues shy of where the CDR3 ends; the end is completed using the germline J gene. The chain recombines TRBV2 with TRBJ1-2; 9 nucleotides agree with TRBD1. The V gene end was trimmed by 4 bases and the J gene end by 2 bases; junction bases not matched to a gene: 8. The CDR3 has 16 amino acids. The V gene's germline CDR1 is SNHLY and CDR2 FYNNEI. The CDR3 spells CASSGPGTGQNYGYTF. CDR3 DNA, as far as it was read: TGTGCCAGCAGTGGGCCCGGGACAGGGCAAAACTATGGC.

To note about this clone: The sequence runs out 3 residues before the end of the CDR3; the remainder is reconstructed from the germline J gene. This sequence joins TRBV30 and TRBJ2-7; 8 nucleotides agree with TRBD1. Germline loops: CDR1 GTSNPN, CDR2 SVGIG (reference sequence). The CDR3 consists of 16 residues. V was clipped by 0 bases and J by 3 bases; unmatched bases: 10. This chain's CDR3 is CAWSVRGQGAHYEQYF. The DNA read from the CDR3 is TGTGCCTGGAGTGTACGGGGGCAGGGGGCTCACTACGAG.

A remark on this clone: The read gets to within 3 residues of the CDR3 end, and the germline J gene fills in the rest. The rearrangement joins TRBV18 to TRBJ1-4, with D perhaps TRBD1 (5 bases). The germline V gene encodes CDR1 KGHSH and CDR2 LQKENI. The V end was cut by 1 base, the J end by 2 bases, with 17 bases between. This CDR3 region has 18 residues. CDR3 sequence reads: CASSPLPGEGRTNEKLFF. CDR3 DNA (partial): TGTGCCAGCTCACCACTCCCGGGGGAAGGGAGGACTAATGAAAAA. The full variable domain, with the rest looked up from reference TRBV18 and TRBJ1-4, is NAGVMQNPRHLVRRRGQEARLRCSPMKGHSHVYWYRQLPEEGLKFMVYLQKENIIDESGMPKERFSAEFPKEGPSILRIQQVVRGDSAAYFCASSPLPGEGRTNEKLFFGSGTQLSVL.

The sample holds a few counts of this clone. From the germline J gene comes the end of the CDR3, since the read stops 3 residues before it. This chain links TRBV2 with TRBJ2-7; 10 bases align to TRBD1. V shed 6 bases and J 2 bases; nucleotides not matched to a gene: 10. The CDR3 extends over 16 amino acids. The germline gives CDR1 SNHLY, CDR2 FYNNEI. The sequenced part of the CDR3 DNA is TGTGCCAGCAGAGCTACGAGGGGGACAGGGGCCTACGAG. Its translation is CASRATRGTGAYE. The full CDR3 protein is CASRATRGTGAYEQYF.

Concerning this clone: The read comes to an end 3 residues before the CDR3 does, leaving the germline J gene to fill in the end. The chain carries TRBV19 and TRBJ1-5; the match to TRBD1 covers 7 bases. Trimming cost V 6 bases and J 6 bases; bases outside gene matches: 11. The germline gives CDR1 LNHDA, CDR2 SQIVND (reference sequence). There are 15 residues in the CDR3. The CDR3 here is CASSDREEYGQPQHF. CDR3 bases read: TGTGCCAGTAGCGACAGGGAGGAGTACGGTCAGCCC.

This clone was seen a handful of times. The read falls 3 residues short of the CDR3 end, and the missing part is taken from the germline J gene. The V gene is TRBV2, the J gene TRBJ1-2, with D maybe TRBD1 (6 bases). V was cut by 4 bases and J by 0 bases, with 9 bases left in between. Germline values: CDR1 SNHLY, CDR2 FYNNEI. The CDR3 consists of 14 residues. Incomplete CDR3 DNA: TGTGCCAGCAGTGTCAACAGGGCTAACTATGGC. Its translation: CASSVNRANYG. The complete CDR3 sequence is CASSVNRANYGYTF.

This clone has at least ten counts. The read ends 3 residues before the CDR3 terminus; that terminus is restored from the germline J gene. J is TRBJ2-5 and V is TRBV12-5; 9 nucleotides align to TRBD1. CDR1 and CDR2 from the germline V gene are LGHNT and FRNRAP. This CDR3 comprises 18 residues. V lost 2 bases, J lost 2 bases, and 12 bases stayed unmatched. CDR3 in amino acids: CASGLPRGGQGGQETQYF. Incomplete CDR3 DNA: TGTGCTAGTGGTTTGCCAAGGGGGGGACAGGGTGGGCAAGAGACC. The whole variable domain, remainder taken from reference TRBV12-5 and TRBJ2-5, is DARVTQTPRHKVTEMGQEVTMRCQPILGHNTVFWYRQTMMQGLELLAYFRNRAPLDDSGMPKDRFSAEMPDATLATLKIQPSEPRDSAVYFCASGLPRGGQGGQETQYFGPGTRLLVL.

This clone was recorded at least ten times. The read comes to an end 3 residues before the CDR3 does, leaving the germline J gene to fill in the end. The rearrangement uses TRBV20-1 and TRBJ1-5; D is undetermined. V lost 6 bases to trimming and J lost 4 bases, with 13 bases between them. Germline V CDR1 and CDR2: DFQATT, SNEGSKA (reference sequence). The CDR3 covers 13 residues. CDR3 bases read: TGCAGTGCGCGGGCCCCGGCAAATCAGCCC. Protein product: CSARAPANQP. The full CDR3 protein reads CSARAPANQPQHF.

In its sample, this clone was seen a few times. Read sequence stops 3 residues before the CDR3 end, and the germline J gene provides the missing end. This specimen includes other DNA sequences encoding the same CDR3. The rearrangement joins TRBV2 to TRBJ1-1, with D hard to call. The germline V gene encodes CDR1 SNHLY and CDR2 FYNNEI. The CDR3 is 13 amino acids. Trimming took 6 bases from V and 1 from J, leaving 9 bases between them. CDR3 DNA, as far as it was read: TGTGCCAGCAGCCAGGATCGGAACACTGAA. Its protein is CASSQDRNTE. The CDR3 in its entirety is CASSQDRNTEAFF. Looking up the rest from reference TRBV2 and TRBJ1-1 gives the full variable domain: EPEVTQTPSHQVTQMGQEVILRCVPISNHLYFYWYRQILGQKVEFLVSFYNNEISEKSEIFDDQFSVERPDGSNFTLKIRSTKLEDSAMYFCASSQDRNTEAFFGQGTRLTVV.

This clone was detected a few times. The read stops 3 residues short of the end of the CDR3; the missing end is completed from the germline J gene. This sequence joins TRBV7-2 and TRBJ2-7, with D maybe TRBD2 (6 bases). V lost 4 bases and J 2 bases, leaving 12 bases between the germline ends. CDR1 is SGHTA and CDR2 is FQGNSA in the germline V gene. The CDR3 consists of 14 residues. The part of the CDR3 DNA that was read is TGTGCCAGCAGCTCTCTGGGCGGGGCCTACGAG. Residues: CASSSLGGAYE. The whole CDR3 protein is CASSSLGGAYEQYF.

In its sample, this clone was seen a few times. Coverage ceases 3 residues before the CDR3 finishes, and the germline J gene fills in the end. V and J are TRBV30 and TRBJ1-2, with 7 bases aligning to TRBD1. The CDR3 is 15 residues long. CDR1 is GTSNPN, CDR2 SVGIG, per germline (reference sequence). V lost 2 bases to trimming and J lost 7 bases; unmatched junction nucleotides: 13. CDR3 DNA (partial): TGTGCCTGGAGTCGAGGGAGACAGGGAGGTTCTGGC. Translated, it gives CAWSRGRQGGSG. The entire CDR3 reads CAWSRGRQGGSGYTF.

This clone was seen repeatedly, ten times or more. The CDR3 goes on 3 residues after the read ends, and that part is filled in from the germline J gene. The chain links TRBV7-9 to TRBJ2-5, with D perhaps given as TRBD1 or TRBD2 (5 bases each). The CDR3 is 13 residues long. The germline V gene has CDR1 SEHNR and CDR2 FQNEAQ (reference sequence). Trimming left V 5 bases short and J 4 bases short, with 11 bases between. CDR3 amino acids: CASSPRGGETQYF. The covered CDR3 bases are TGTGCCAGCAGCCCGAGGGGCGGAGAGACC.

This clone was found a few times. The sequence runs out 3 residues before the end of the CDR3; the remainder is reconstructed from the germline J gene. The rearrangement uses TRBV19 and TRBJ2-3, with D perhaps TRBD1 (5 bases). V lost 5 bases, J lost 2 bases, and 17 bases lay in between. CDR3 length: 16 residues. The germline V gene encodes CDR1 LNHDA and CDR2 SQIVND (reference sequence). CDR3 amino acids: CASSAWAGQSTDTQYF. The sequenced part of the CDR3 DNA is TGTGCCAGTAGTGCCTGGGCCGGACAATCCACAGATACG. The whole variable domain, remainder taken from reference TRBV19 and TRBJ2-3, is DGGITQSPKYLFRKEGQNVTLSCEQNLNHDAMYWYRQDPGQGLRLIYYSQIVNDFQKGDIAEGYSVSREKKESFPLTVTSAQKNPTAFYLCASSAWAGQSTDTQYFGPGTRLTVL.

In regard to this clone: From the germline J gene comes the end of the CDR3, since the read stops 3 residues before it. V usage is TRBV18 and J usage is TRBJ1-2; the D gene is possibly TRBD1 (5 bases). The ends were cut back, 5 bases at V and 1 base at J, with 8 bases in the middle. Germline V gives CDR1 KGHSH, CDR2 LQKENI. The CDR3 extends over 13 amino acids. The sequenced CDR3 bases are TGTGCCAGCTCAATCGACAGTAACTATGGC. The encoded protein is CASSIDSNYG. The full CDR3 reads CASSIDSNYGYTF.

This clone was seen at least ten times. The CDR3 end is not reached by the read, which stops 3 residues before it; the germline J gene fills it in. The chain joins TRBV29-1 to TRBJ2-1; 8 bases align to TRBD1. Germline V gives CDR1 SQVTM, CDR2 ANQGSEA. V was clipped by 6 bases and J by 4 bases; unmatched bases: 11. The CDR3 sequence is 15 residues long. The CDR3 reads CSVPSPGGSYNEQFF. The CDR3 DNA, read in part, is TGCAGCGTCCCCTCACCAGGGGGCTCGTACAATGAG.

This clone appeared many times. One end of the junction is discordant with germline, which a read error may explain. The read finishes 3 residues shy of the CDR3 end, and the germline J gene is used to complete it. This chain joins TRBV14 and TRBJ1-3, with 7 nucleotides matching TRBD1. CDR1 and CDR2 from the germline V gene are SGHDN and FVKESK. The CDR3 is 16 residues long. CDR3 bases read: TGTGCCGGCAGCCAGCCTGGGACAGCCTCTGGAAACACC. Translation: CAGSQPGTASGNT. The full CDR3 reads CAGSQPGTASGNTIYF.

Points on this clone: The observed sequence ends 3 residues before the CDR3 terminus, with the missing tail filled in from the germline J gene. This rearrangement joins TRBV19 to TRBJ1-5, with D unresolved. This CDR3 is 16 amino acids long. Germline V lookup: CDR1 LNHDA, CDR2 SQIVND (reference sequence). Deletions cut 4 bases from V and 0 bases from J, with 13 bases between. The covered CDR3 bases are TGTGCCAGTAGTACCGGTGCAGCGAATAGCAATCAGCCC. It specifies CASSTGAANSNQP. From start to end, the CDR3 is CASSTGAANSNQPQHF.

In the case of this clone: A read error may explain this, as a much larger clone is one base away. With the read ending 3 residues before the CDR3 end, the germline J gene is used to fill in that end. The V call is TRBV6-1, the J call TRBJ2-1; D perhaps matches TRBD1 (6 bases). Germline-derived CDR1 and CDR2 are MNHNS and SASEGT. This CDR3 contains 12 residues. Partial CDR3 DNA: TGTGCCAGCAGGGAAGACAGGTATGAG. Its protein is CASREDRYE. The whole CDR3 sequence is CASREDRYEQFF.

This clone was seen at least ten times. The read terminates 3 residues before the CDR3 end, so the remaining end is supplied by the germline J gene. The chain joins TRBV29-1 to TRBJ2-2, with D maybe TRBD2 (5 bases). The germline V gene has CDR1 SQVTM and CDR2 ANQGSEA. The CDR3 loop spans 13 amino acids. The ends were cut back, 7 bases at V and 5 bases at J, with 14 bases in the middle. The CDR3 sequence: CSGAGVGTGELFF. The part of the CDR3 DNA that was read is TGCAGCGGTGCCGGGGTTGGGACCGGGGAG.